This T cell receptor (beta chain) is from a study of blood T cell repertoires in COVID-19. Participant reports of clinical history set cohort assignment. J gave up 5 bases and V 6 bases, and 8 bases lay outside the gene matches. This CDR3 comprises 14 residues. Germline CDR1 is MDHEN and CDR2 is SYDVKM. Generated by immunoSEQ multiplex PCR, the TCRdb table keeps only in-frame clones and is missing some. The profile covers 230,000 or so clones, with 85% appearing a single time and roughly 6.7% taken by the ten largest. V and J are TRBV28 and TRBJ1-2; 8 bases agree with TRBD1. The clonotype was recovered from a woman aged 45-60 years who had been exposed to COVID-19. Sequenced: PBMCs or T cells enriched from blood (not recorded which). CDR3 residues: CASSLGTGEYGYTF. For the CDR3, the DNA is TGTGCCAGCAGCCTCGGGACAGGAGAGTATGGCTACACCTTC.